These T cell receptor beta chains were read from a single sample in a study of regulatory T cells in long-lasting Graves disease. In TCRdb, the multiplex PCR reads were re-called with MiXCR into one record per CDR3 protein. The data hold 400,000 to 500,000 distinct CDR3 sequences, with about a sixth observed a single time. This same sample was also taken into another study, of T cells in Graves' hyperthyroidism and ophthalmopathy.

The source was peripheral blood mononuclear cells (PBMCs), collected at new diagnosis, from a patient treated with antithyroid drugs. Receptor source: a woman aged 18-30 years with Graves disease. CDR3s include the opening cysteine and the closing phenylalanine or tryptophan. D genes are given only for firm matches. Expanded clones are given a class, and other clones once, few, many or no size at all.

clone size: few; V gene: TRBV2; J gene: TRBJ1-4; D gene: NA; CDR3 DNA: TGTGCCAGCAGTAGGGAGATGGAGGGTGAAAAACTGTTTTTT; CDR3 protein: CASSREMEGEKLFF
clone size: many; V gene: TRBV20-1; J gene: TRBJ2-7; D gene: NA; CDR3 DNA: TGCAGTGCCCCCCGTGTGACCTGGGGCTACGAGCAGTACTTC; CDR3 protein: CSAPRVTWGYEQYF
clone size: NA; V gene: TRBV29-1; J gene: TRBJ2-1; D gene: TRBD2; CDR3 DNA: TGCAGCGTTGATTCGGGACTAGCAGCCAGAGGGCAGTTCTTC; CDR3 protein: CSVDSGLAARGQFF
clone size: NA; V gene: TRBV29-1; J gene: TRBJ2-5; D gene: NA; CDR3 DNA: TGCAGCGTTAACCTCCGAGGTCAAGAGACCCAGTACTTC; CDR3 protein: CSVNLRGQETQYF
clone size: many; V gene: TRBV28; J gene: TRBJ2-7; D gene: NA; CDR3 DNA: TGTGCCAGCAGCCTCCGGAAGTCCCATCCTTGGTTC; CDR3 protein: CASSLRKSHPWF
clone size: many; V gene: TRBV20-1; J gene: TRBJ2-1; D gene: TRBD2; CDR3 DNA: TGCAGTGCGGATGGAGATAGCGGGAGGGCCGGCAATGAGCAGTTCTTC; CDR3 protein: CSADGDSGRAGNEQFF
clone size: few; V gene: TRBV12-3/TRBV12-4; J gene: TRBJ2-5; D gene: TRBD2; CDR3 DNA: TGTGCCAGCAAAGTAGCGGGAGGGATGGAGACCCAGTACTTC; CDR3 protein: CASKVAGGMETQYF
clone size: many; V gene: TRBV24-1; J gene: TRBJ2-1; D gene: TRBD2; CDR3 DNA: TGTGCCACCAGTGATCCTAGCGGCCTAGACAATGAGCAGTTCTTC; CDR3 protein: CATSDPSGLDNEQFF
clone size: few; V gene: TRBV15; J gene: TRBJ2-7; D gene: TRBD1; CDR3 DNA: TGTGCCACCAGCAGAGATCCGGGACAGGGTTCCTACGAGCAGTACTTC; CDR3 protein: CATSRDPGQGSYEQYF
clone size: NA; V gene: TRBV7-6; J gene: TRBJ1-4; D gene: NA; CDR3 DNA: TGTGCCAGCAGCCCGGGACACGTTGCAACTAATGAAAAACTGTTTTTT; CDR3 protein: CASSPGHVATNEKLFF
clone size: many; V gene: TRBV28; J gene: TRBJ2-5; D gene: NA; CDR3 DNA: TGTGCCAGCAGTTTTACACAGGGATGGGAGACCCAGTACTTC; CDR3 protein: CASSFTQGWETQYF
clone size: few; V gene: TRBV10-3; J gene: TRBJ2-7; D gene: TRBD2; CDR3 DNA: TGTGCCATCAGTGGGGGGACTAGCGGGATGGTTTACGAGCAGTACTTC; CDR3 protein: CAISGGTSGMVYEQYF
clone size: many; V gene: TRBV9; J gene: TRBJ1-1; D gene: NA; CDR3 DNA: TGTGCCAGCAGCGTAGTTTCAGCGGTCACTGAAGCTTTCTTT; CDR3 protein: CASSVVSAVTEAFF
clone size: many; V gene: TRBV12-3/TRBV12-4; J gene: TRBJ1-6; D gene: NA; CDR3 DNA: TGTGCCAGCAGGTATCAGGGGTTATCACCCCTCCACTTT; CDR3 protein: CASRYQGLSPLHF
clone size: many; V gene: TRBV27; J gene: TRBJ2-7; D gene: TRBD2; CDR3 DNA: TGTGCCAGCAGCGTGGGGGGACTAGGCTCCTACGAGCAGTACTTC; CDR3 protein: CASSVGGLGSYEQYF
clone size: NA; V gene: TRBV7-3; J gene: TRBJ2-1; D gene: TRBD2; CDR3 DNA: TGCGCCAGCAGCCTAACCGGGACTAGCGGTTCTAATGAGCAGTTCTTC; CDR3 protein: CASSLTGTSGSNEQFF
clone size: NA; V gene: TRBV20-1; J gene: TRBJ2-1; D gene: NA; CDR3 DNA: TGCAGTGCTAGTTCCCTCAGATTCTACAATGAGCAGTTCTTC; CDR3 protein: CSASSLRFYNEQFF